Listed below are T cell receptor beta chains from one sample, sequenced in a study of cytomegalovirus exposure and HLA in healthy donors. Clones were read by immunoSEQ multiplex PCR, and TCRdb kept only the in-frame ones, dropping some. The sample holds some 150,000 clones, roughly 65% seen once. The sample consisted of PBMCs. These receptors were collected from a man aged 55 to 70 in good health and CMV-seronegative. CDR3s include the opening cysteine and the closing phenylalanine or tryptophan. A D gene is named only where the DNA matches it firmly. The listing skips clone size in some rows; elsewhere it reads once, few, many or a size class.

d_gene	len	v_gene	j_gene	abundance	CDR3nt	CDR3aa
TRBD2	13	TRBV6-5	TRBJ2-7	few	TGTGCCAGCAGGAGTGGACTAGCATACGAGCAGTACTTC	CASRSGLAYEQYF
NA	12	TRBV7-9	TRBJ1-5	once	TGTGCCAGCAGCTTAGGTCTTAAGCCCCAGCATTTT	CASSLGLKPQHF
TRBD2	14	TRBV6-5	TRBJ2-7	few	TGTGCCTCCCGGTCGGGAGGGAGCTCCTACGAGCAGTACTTC	CASRSGGSSYEQYF
NA	13	TRBV2	TRBJ2-5	NA	TGTGCCAGCAGTGAAGCGCTTGGAGGGACCCAGTACTTC	CASSEALGGTQYF
TRBD1	15	TRBV19	TRBJ1-3	NA	TGTGCCAGTAGTGCTGGGACAGTCTCTGGAAACACCATATATTTT	CASSAGTVSGNTIYF
NA	13	TRBV19	TRBJ1-1	NA	TGTGCCAGTAGTCCCCGGGATGGCACTGAAGCTTTCTTT	CASSPRDGTEAFF
NA	15	TRBV11-1	TRBJ2-2	NA	TGTGCCAGCAGCTCCGCGGGGGCGTACACCGGGGAGCTGTTTTTT	CASSSAGAYTGELFF
NA	15	TRBV4-2	TRBJ1-1	NA	TGTGCCAGCAGCCAAGACTCGGCGGCTGACACTGAAGCTTTCTTT	CASSQDSAADTEAFF
NA	12	TRBV9	TRBJ2-7	once	TGTGCCAGCAGCAGGACTGCATACGAGCAGTACTTC	CASSRTAYEQYF
NA	12	TRBV7-3	TRBJ1-1	NA	TGTGCCAGCAGCTTAACCGGGACTGAAGCTTTCTTT	CASSLTGTEAFF
NA	16	TRBV28	TRBJ2-1	NA	TGTGCCAGCAGTCCCCCCGACAGAGCCGTTAACAATGAGCAGTTCTTC	CASSPPDRAVNNEQFF
TRBD1	16	TRBV5-4	TRBJ2-2	once	TGTGCCAGCAGCTTGGTCGGGACAGGGTACACCGGGGAGCTGTTTTTT	CASSLVGTGYTGELFF
TRBD2	17	TRBV2	TRBJ2-2	NA	TGTGCCAGCAGTGAAACTAGCGGGAGAACGATGACCGGGGAGCTGTTTTTT	CASSETSGRTMTGELFF
NA	15	TRBV7-2	TRBJ2-3	few	TGTGCCAGCAGCTTAGTTCAGGGGCGGACAGATACGCAGTATTTT	CASSLVQGRTDTQYF
NA	19	TRBV9	TRBJ1-3	NA	TGTGCCAGCAGCGTAGCGGGGGACGGTCGGAGAAGCTCTGGAAACACCATATATTTT	CASSVAGDGRRSSGNTIYF
TRBD2	13	TRBV6-1	TRBJ2-5	NA	TGTGCCACCGGACTAGCGGGAGGGGAGACCCAGTACTTC	CATGLAGGETQYF
TRBD2	16	TRBV5-4	TRBJ2-4	NA	TGTGCCAGCAGCCCGGGACTAGCGAACGCCAAAAACATTCAGTACTTC	CASSPGLANAKNIQYF
TRBD1	14	TRBV7-9	TRBJ2-1	NA	TGTGCCAGCAGCGGGACAGGGTTCTACAATGAGCAGTTCTTC	CASSGTGFYNEQFF
TRBD1	14	TRBV29-1	TRBJ1-1	NA	TGCAGCATGTACAGGGGGCCAGTGAACACTGAAGCTTTCTTT	CSMYRGPVNTEAFF
TRBD1	15	TRBV27	TRBJ2-7	NA	TGTGCCAGCAGTTCGCCCGGGACAGGTCGATACGAGCAGTACTTC	CASSSPGTGRYEQYF
TRBD1	13	TRBV27	TRBJ1-1	NA	TGTGCCAGCAGTTTCGGACAGGCGGCTGAAGCTTTCTTT	CASSFGQAAEAFF
NA	12	TRBV7-9	TRBJ1-6	few	TGTGCCAGCAGCTGGCTAGAATCACCCCTCCACTTT	CASSWLESPLHF
NA	13	TRBV7-2	TRBJ1-2	NA	TGTGCCAGCACCCCTCCAGCGTTTTATGGCTACACCTTC	CASTPPAFYGYTF
NA	14	TRBV9	TRBJ1-1	NA	TGTGCCAGCAGCGTAGGCGAAGGGGGCACTGAAGCTTTCTTT	CASSVGEGGTEAFF
NA	14	TRBV15	TRBJ1-4	few	TGTGCCACCAGCAGAGGTCGGGGTTCCGAAAAACTGTTTTTT	CATSRGRGSEKLFF
TRBD2	15	TRBV7-2	TRBJ2-7	NA	TGTGCCAGCAGCTTAGATAGCGGGAGAGCCTACGAGCAGTACTTC	CASSLDSGRAYEQYF
NA	12	TRBV7-9	TRBJ2-1	NA	TGTTCCAGCAGCTATACAAACAATGAGCAGTTCTTC	CSSSYTNNEQFF
TRBD1	13	TRBV19	TRBJ1-6	NA	TGTGCCAGTAGCGGGACAGGGAATTCACCCCTCCACTTT	CASSGTGNSPLHF
NA	14	TRBV5-4	TRBJ1-3	NA	TGTGCCAGCAGCCCCGGGACTGCAGGAAACACCATATATTTT	CASSPGTAGNTIYF
TRBD2	15	TRBV27	TRBJ2-3	NA	TGTGCCAGCAGTCGGTCAGCGGGAGGGGTAGATACGCAGTATTTT	CASSRSAGGVDTQYF
NA	10	TRBV20-1	TRBJ2-7	few	TGCAGTGCCAGACTAGACGAGCAGTACTTC	CSARLDEQYF
TRBD1	16	TRBV15	TRBJ1-4	NA	TGTGCCACCAGCACCGGACAGGGCTCAACTAATGAAAAACTGTTTTTT	CATSTGQGSTNEKLFF
TRBD2	15	TRBV10-3	TRBJ2-1	NA	TGTGCCATCCCGAAGAGCGGGAGGCTCCTCAATGAGCAGTTCTTC	CAIPKSGRLLNEQFF
NA	14	TRBV7-9	TRBJ2-5	once	TGTGCCAGCAGTCACCAGCGACTGGGTAGGACCCAGTACTTC	CASSHQRLGRTQYF
TRBD2	15	TRBV27	TRBJ2-2	NA	TGTGCCAGCAGCCAACTAGCGGGGGTCGCCGGGGAGCTGTTTTTT	CASSQLAGVAGELFF
NA	12	TRBV27	TRBJ1-1	NA	TGTGCCAGCATAGGCGGAGTTACTGAAGCTTTCTTT	CASIGGVTEAFF
NA	15	TRBV28	TRBJ1-2	NA	TGTGCCAGCATTCAAGGGAGGGAGAGTAACTATGGCTACACCTTC	CASIQGRESNYGYTF
TRBD1	14	TRBV6-4	TRBJ2-1	NA	TGTGCCAGCAGGGCGGGACAGGGTAACAATGAGCAGTTCTTC	CASRAGQGNNEQFF
NA	10	TRBV6-1	TRBJ2-7	NA	TGTGCCAGCAGTGCCGTGGAGCAGTACTTC	CASSAVEQYF
NA	12	TRBV5-3	TRBJ2-7	NA	TGTGCCAGAAGTTCCCAGGGCGACGAGCAGTACTTC	CARSSQGDEQYF
NA	15	TRBV19	TRBJ2-2	NA	TGTGCCAGTAGCCTAAACGGAGGACGAACCGGGGAGCTGTTTTTT	CASSLNGGRTGELFF
TRBD1	13	TRBV27	TRBJ2-7	NA	TGTGCCAGCAGTAAACACAGGGGTTACGAGCAGTACTTC	CASSKHRGYEQYF
NA	13	TRBV6-1	TRBJ1-1	few	TGTGCCAGCAGGCGGGGACTTAACACTGAAGCTTTCTTT	CASRRGLNTEAFF